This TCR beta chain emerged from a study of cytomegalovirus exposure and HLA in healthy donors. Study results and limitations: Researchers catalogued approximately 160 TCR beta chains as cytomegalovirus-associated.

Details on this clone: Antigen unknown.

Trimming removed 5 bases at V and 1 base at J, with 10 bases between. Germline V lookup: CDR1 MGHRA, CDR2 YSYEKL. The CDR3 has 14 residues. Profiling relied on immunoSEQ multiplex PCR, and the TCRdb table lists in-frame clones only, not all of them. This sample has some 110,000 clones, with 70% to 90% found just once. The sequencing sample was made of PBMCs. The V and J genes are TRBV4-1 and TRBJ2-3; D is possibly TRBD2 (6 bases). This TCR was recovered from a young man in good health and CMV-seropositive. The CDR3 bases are TGCGCCAGCAGCATGGGACTTCGCACAGATACGCAGTATTTT. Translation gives CASSMGLRTDTQYF.